These 23 T cell receptor beta chains were all obtained from the same sample, sequenced in a study of T cell repertoires in cytomegalovirus infection. TCRdb processed the reads anew with MiXCR; each CDR3 protein has one entry. Of fewer than 550,000 distinct CDR3 sequences listed, about a quarter are singletons. The sample consisted of PBMCs. These receptors were taken from a human donor in good health (CMV status not recorded). Some clones in this sample may be carry-over from other donors' samples.

The chain uses TRBV28 and TRBJ2-2; no firm D call. CDR1 MDHEN and CDR2 SYDVKM come from the germline V gene. The ends were cut back, 6 bases at V and 4 bases at J, with 3 bases in the middle. This CDR3 is built from 11 residues. The CDR3 loop is CASRFTGELFF. The CDR3 nucleotides read TGTGCCAGCAGATTCACCGGGGAGCTGTTTTTT.

This clonotype was found many times. The CDR3 protein is CASSSQDIGPYEQYF. In nucleotides, the CDR3 is TGTGCCAGCAGTTCCCAGGACATCGGCCCCTACGAGCAGTACTTC. The chain couples TRBV11-2 to TRBJ2-7; perhaps TRBD1 as D (5 bases). Germline loops: CDR1 SGHAT, CDR2 FQNNGV. V was clipped by 6 bases and J by 2 bases, with 17 bases between them. This CDR3 has 15 residues.

The V gene is TRBV6-2 or TRBV6-3, the J gene TRBJ2-7; TRBD2 is a possible D gene (5 bases). Trimming removed 5 bases at V and 3 bases at J, with 8 bases between. CDR3 length: 12 residues. Germline V CDR1 and CDR2: MNHEY, SVGEGT. CDR3 sequence reads: CASSGRDYEQYV. The CDR3 bases are TGTGCCAGCAGTGGACGGGACTACGAGCAGTACGTC.

This clonotype was found many times. The chain couples TRBV7-2 to TRBJ2-2; 8 nucleotides align to TRBD1. Germline trimming cut 1 base from V and 3 bases from J; bases unmatched to any gene: 4. Per germline, CDR1 SGHTA and CDR2 FQGNSA. There are 16 residues in the CDR3. CDR3 in amino acids: CASSLVGRGHTGELFF. CDR3 DNA: TGTGCCAGCAGCTTAGTGGGCAGGGGGCACACCGGGGAGCTGTTTTTT.

This clonotype was observed a handful of times. The chain links TRBV3-1 to TRBJ2-7, with a possible D match to TRBD2 (6 bases). V lost 3 bases to trimming and J lost 2 bases, with 11 bases between them. Looked up from germline, CDR1 is LGHDT and CDR2 is YNNKEL (reference sequence). The CDR3 loop spans 14 amino acids. The CDR3 reads CASSHPGDTYEQYF. In DNA, the CDR3 is TGTGCCAGCAGCCATCCGGGAGATACCTACGAGCAGTACTTC.

The rearrangement joins TRBV20-1 to TRBJ2-7; 7 nucleotides line up with TRBD2. CDR3 length: 15 residues. The ends lost 0 bases at V and 0 bases at J; junction bases unmatched: 5. The germline V gene encodes CDR1 DFQATT and CDR2 SNEGSKA (reference sequence). The CDR3: CSARDLAERSYEQYV. The CDR3 DNA is TGCAGTGCTAGAGATCTAGCGGAGCGCTCCTACGAGCAGTACGTC.

This clonotype was seen repeatedly, ten times or more. The chain is built from TRBV7-2 and TRBJ2-7; weak D call: TRBD1 (5 bases). The V gene lost 4 bases and the J gene lost 2 bases, with 12 bases spanning the gap. This CDR3 has 14 amino acids. Germline V gene lookup returns CDR1 SGHTA and CDR2 FQGNSA. CDR3 sequence reads: CASSSDSLTYEQYV. CDR3 nucleotides: TGTGCCAGCAGCTCAGACAGCCTTACCTACGAGCAGTACGTC.

This clonotype was recorded a few times. V usage is TRBV6-2 or TRBV6-3 and J usage is TRBJ2-3; D is perhaps TRBD1 (6 bases). Germline V CDR1 and CDR2: MNHEY, SVGEGT. This CDR3 is built from 15 residues. The germline V and J ends were trimmed by 2 bases and 0 bases, with 9 bases remaining between them. The CDR3 bases are TGTGCCAGCAGTTACGACAGGCAAAGCACAGATACGCAGTATTTT. Protein product: CASSYDRQSTDTQYF.

This clonotype was recorded a few times. This chain connects TRBV7-9 to TRBJ1-2; D is perhaps TRBD1 (5 bases). Per germline, CDR1 SEHNR and CDR2 FQNEAQ (reference sequence). The ends were cut back, 3 bases at V and 8 bases at J, with 19 bases in the middle. CDR3 length equals 15 residues. CDR3 DNA: TGTGCCAGCAGCTTGGCCCCCGGGACCTCGGGCGGCTACACCTTC. Amino acids: CASSLAPGTSGGYTF. The variable domain in full, with the rest retrieved from reference TRBV7-9 and TRBJ1-2, is DTGVSQNPRHKITKRGQNVTFRCDPISEHNRLYWYRQTLGQGPEFLTYFQNEAQLEKSRLLSDRFSAERPKGSFSTLEIQRTEQGDSAMYLCASSLAPGTSGGYTFGSGTRLTVV.

The chain has TRBV7-6 and TRBJ1-1; weak D call: TRBD1 (5 bases). The ends were cut back, 5 bases at V and 3 bases at J, with 16 bases in the middle. The CDR3 runs 15 residues. Looked up from germline, CDR1 is SGHVS and CDR2 is FNYEAQ. The CDR3 nucleotides are TGTGCCAGCAGCCGAGAGCCGGGGCGGGACACTGAAGCTTTCTTT. This encodes CASSREPGRDTEAFF.

The chain carries TRBV12-3 or TRBV12-4 and TRBJ2-7, with 9 bases that match TRBD1. This CDR3 spans 15 amino acids. Losses at the gene ends were 6 bases for V and 2 bases for J; bases not matched to a gene: 8. CDR3 bases: TGTGCCAGCAGCTCCGCCGGGACAGGGCCCTACGAGCAGTACTTC. Translating gives CASSSAGTGPYEQYF.

In DNA form, the CDR3 reads TGTGCCAGCAGGCCCAGGACAGGGTACGGCTACACCTTC. Encoded protein: CASRPRTGYGYTF. The chain recombines TRBV12-3 or TRBV12-4 with TRBJ1-2; 8 bases map to TRBD1. After removal of 6 bases from V and 8 bases from J, the junction contained 8 bases not matched to a gene. CDR3 length: 13 residues.

The chain combines TRBV5-4 with TRBJ1-2; D is possibly TRBD1 (5 bases). Germline V gene data show CDR1 as SGHNT and CDR2 as YYREEE (reference sequence). The CDR3 sequence is 15 residues long. With 0 bases removed from V and 2 bases from J, the gap between germline ends came to 11 bases. CDR3 amino acids: CASSLASTDNYGYTF. The CDR3, as DNA: TGTGCCAGCAGCTTGGCCTCGACAGACAACTATGGCTACACCTTC. Filled out from reference TRBV5-4 and TRBJ1-2, the complete variable domain reads ETGVTQSPTHLIKTRGQQVTLRCSSQSGHNTVSWYQQALGQGPQFIFQYYREEENGRGNFPPRFSGLQFPNYSSELNVNALELDDSALYLCASSLASTDNYGYTFGSGTRLTVV.

The V call is TRBV12-3 or TRBV12-4, the J call TRBJ2-2; D gene unclear. The CDR3 runs to 16 residues. The germline V and J ends were trimmed by 6 bases and 5 bases, with 19 bases remaining between them. Here the CDR3 reads CASRPTGSSGTGELFF. DNA for the CDR3: TGTGCCAGCAGACCGACGGGTTCCTCTGGGACCGGGGAGCTGTTTTTT.

The V gene is TRBV18, the J gene TRBJ1-4, with D unclear. The CDR3 has 15 amino acids. The V and J ends lost 1 base and 8 bases respectively, with 14 bases between them. The germline V gene has CDR1 KGHSH and CDR2 LQKENI. The CDR3 protein is CASSPREIEGEKLFF. The CDR3 region has the DNA TGTGCCAGCTCACCACGGGAGATTGAAGGCGAAAAACTGTTTTTT.

This clonotype was observed a few times. J is TRBJ2-3 and V is TRBV20-1; 7 nucleotides match TRBD2. CDR3 size: 14 residues. Germline assignment: CDR1 DFQATT and CDR2 SNEGSKA (reference sequence). V shed 4 bases, J shed 8 bases, and the junction held 12 bases outside the gene matches. The CDR3 DNA sequence: TGCAGTGCTACGATCCAAGCGGGAAGAGGTACGCAGTATTTT. Amino acid sequence: CSATIQAGRGTQYF.

The chain joins TRBV27 to TRBJ2-3, with 11 bases fitting TRBD2. With V trimmed by 4 bases and J by 4 bases, 13 bases remained unmatched. Germline values: CDR1 MNHEY, CDR2 SMNVEV (reference sequence). CDR3 size: 18 residues. CDR3 DNA: TGTGCCAGCAGTTCCCCCCTCCGACTAGCGGGATATGCAGATACGCAGTATTTT. It is translated as CASSSPLRLAGYADTQYF.

The chain has TRBV7-2 and TRBJ2-7; 8 bases line up with TRBD2. The CDR3 totals 17 residues. Unmatched junction bases numbered 21, after V lost 6 bases and J lost 8 bases. The germline V gene has CDR1 SGHTA and CDR2 FQGNSA. CDR3: CASSLMGREGSGWQQYF. As DNA, the CDR3 is TGTGCCAGCAGTTTGATGGGACGGGAGGGCTCGGGGTGGCAGCAGTACTTC.

The chain employs TRBV7-9 and TRBJ2-3; D may correspond to TRBD1 or TRBD2 (5 bases each). This CDR3 is built from 16 residues. V was cut by 5 bases and J by 5 bases, with 20 bases left in between. Germline loops: CDR1 SEHNR, CDR2 FQNEAQ (reference sequence). CDR3 sequence (DNA): TGTGCCAGCAGCGCTGTGCAAGGGGCTGGGGGAGATACGCAGTATTTT. Protein: CASSAVQGAGGDTQYF. The full variable domain, completed using reference TRBV7-9 and TRBJ2-3, is DTGVSQNPRHKITKRGQNVTFRCDPISEHNRLYWYRQTLGQGPEFLTYFQNEAQLEKSRLLSDRFSAERPKGSFSTLEIQRTEQGDSAMYLCASSAVQGAGGDTQYFGPGTRLTVL.

Ten or more counts support this clonotype. The gene calls are TRBV10-3 and TRBJ1-2; D is ambiguous. Trimming stripped 3 bases from V and 2 bases from J, with 16 bases between. The CDR3 covers 16 residues. CDR1 ENHRY and CDR2 SYGVKD come from the germline V gene. The CDR3 spells CAISDTGEARNYGYTF. The CDR3 DNA reads TGTGCCATCAGTGATACCGGGGAGGCTCGGAACTATGGCTACACCTTC.

This clonotype was seen a handful of times. This chain uses TRBV7-3 with TRBJ2-5, with 11 positions matching TRBD2. The CDR3 contains 17 residues. CDR1 and CDR2 (germline): SGHTA, FQGTGA. The junction had 10 bases not matched to a gene; V was cut back by 5 bases and J by 2 bases. In nucleotides, the CDR3 is TGTGCCAGCAGCATAAAGACGGCTAGCGGGGGGCAAGAGACCCAGTACTTC. This gives the protein CASSIKTASGGQETQYF.

This clonotype was observed at least ten times. The gene calls are TRBV6-6 and TRBJ2-1; 13 bases are shared with TRBD2. The CDR3 runs 16 residues. Germline V gene sequence: CDR1 MNHNY, CDR2 SVGAGI (reference sequence). V lost 0 bases and J lost 6; bases outside the gene matches: 2. This chain's CDR3 is CASSYSGLAGRNEQFF. In DNA form, the CDR3 reads TGTGCCAGCAGTTACTCGGGACTAGCGGGACGCAATGAGCAGTTCTTC.

This sequence joins TRBV20-1 and TRBJ2-7, with TRBD2 matching over 11 bases. Germline trimming cut 1 base from V and 6 bases from J; bases unmatched to any gene: 14. Per germline, CDR1 DFQATT and CDR2 SNEGSKA (reference sequence). The CDR3 runs 17 residues. The CDR3 here is CSARARSGRAWMAEQYF. The DNA for the CDR3 is TGCAGTGCTAGAGCTCGTAGCGGGAGGGCCTGGATGGCCGAGCAGTACTTC.